The source of this TCR beta chain is a study of T-cell reconstitution after alpha-beta-depleted transplantation in children. The CDR3 runs to 14 residues. V shed 9 bases, J shed 10 bases, and the junction held 12 bases outside the gene matches. Germline V gene data show CDR1 as SGHTA and CDR2 as FQGNSA. Study observations and caveats: Counts and diversity of T cells one year after transplant came mostly from newly produced T cells. Where alpha-beta T cells came from about two months after transplant was reportedly several hundred expanded graft clones.

It was with unique molecular identifiers that the TCRbeta library was prepared. From the PCR reads, TCRdb called clonotypes with MiXCR, one entry per CDR3 protein. The sample consists of 450,000 to 600,000 distinct CDR3 sequences, 10% to 13% of them appearing once. This clonotype has more than one count but fewer than ten. Its antigen remains unidentified. The clonotype originates from a child between 2 and 9 years old with inherited bone marrow failure, due to receive a stem cell transplant. This chain joins TRBV7-2 and TRBJ2-1; 10 bases line up with TRBD2. This specimen was PBMCs, taken before TCRalphabeta/CD19-depleted stem cell transplant. CDR3 loop: CASLRGLASGEQFF. CDR3 in DNA: TGTGCCAGTCTCAGGGGACTAGCGTCAGGCGAGCAGTTCTTC.